This TCR beta chain was observed in a study of molecular identifiers for immune sequencing clone quantification. MiXCR, run by TCRdb on the PCR reads, gives a single entry per CDR3 protein. Of 490,000 or so distinct CDR3 sequences detected, 20% to 25% appear once; the ten largest clones hold 0.7% to 1%. CDR3 length equals 15 residues. V was clipped by 6 bases and J by 4 bases, with 20 bases between them. The germline CDR1 and CDR2 sequences are SGHKS and YYEKEE (reference sequence). This clonotype was seen repeatedly, ten times or more. The specimen was naive CD8+ T cells from blood, with Jurkat cell RNA spiked in. As for subset: FACS-sorted CD8+CD4-CCR7+CD45RA+ naive T cells. This clonotype was sampled from a human donor in good health. Some libraries in this study had Jurkat cell RNA spiked in. V and J are TRBV5-5 and TRBJ2-7; D is ambiguous. The CDR3 region is CASTRESHRLYEQYF. The CDR3 nucleotides are TGTGCCAGCACCCGTGAGAGCCACAGACTTTACGAGCAGTACTTC.